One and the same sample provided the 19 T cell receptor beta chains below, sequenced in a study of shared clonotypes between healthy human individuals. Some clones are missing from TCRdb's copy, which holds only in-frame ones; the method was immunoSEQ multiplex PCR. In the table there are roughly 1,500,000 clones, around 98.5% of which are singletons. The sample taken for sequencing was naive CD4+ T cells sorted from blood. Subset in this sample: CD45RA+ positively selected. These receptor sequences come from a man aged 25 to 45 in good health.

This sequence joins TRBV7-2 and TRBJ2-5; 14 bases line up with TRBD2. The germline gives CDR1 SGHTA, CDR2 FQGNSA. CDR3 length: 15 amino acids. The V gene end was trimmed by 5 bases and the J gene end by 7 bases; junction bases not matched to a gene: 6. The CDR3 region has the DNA TGTGCCAGCAGCCAAGGGACTAGCGGGAGTGGGACCCAGTACTTC. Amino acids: CASSQGTSGSGTQYF. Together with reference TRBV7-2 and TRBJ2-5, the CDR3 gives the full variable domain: GAGVSQSPSNKVTEKGKDVELRCDPISGHTALYWYRQSLGQGLEFLIYFQGNSAPDKSGLPSDRFSAERTGGSVSTLTIQRTQQEDSAVYLCASSQGTSGSGTQYFGPGTRLLVL.

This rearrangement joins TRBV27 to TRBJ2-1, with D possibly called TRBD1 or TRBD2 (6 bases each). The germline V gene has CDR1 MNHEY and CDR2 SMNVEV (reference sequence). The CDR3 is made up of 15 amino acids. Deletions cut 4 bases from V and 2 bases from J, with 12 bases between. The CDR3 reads CASSSPGGAYNEQFF. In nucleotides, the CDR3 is TGTGCCAGCAGTTCGCCCGGGGGCGCCTACAATGAGCAGTTCTTC.

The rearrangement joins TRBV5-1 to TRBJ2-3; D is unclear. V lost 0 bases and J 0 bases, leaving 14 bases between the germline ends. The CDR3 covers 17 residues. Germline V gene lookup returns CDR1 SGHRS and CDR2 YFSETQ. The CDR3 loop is CASSLEVGLTSTDTQYF. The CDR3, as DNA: TGCGCCAGCAGCTTGGAGGTGGGGTTAACTAGCACAGATACGCAGTATTTT.

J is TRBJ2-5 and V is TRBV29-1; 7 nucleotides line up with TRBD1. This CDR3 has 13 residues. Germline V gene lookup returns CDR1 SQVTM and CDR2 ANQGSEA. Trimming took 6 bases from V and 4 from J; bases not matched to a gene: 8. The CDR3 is CSVENRGAETQYF. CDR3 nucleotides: TGCAGCGTAGAAAACAGGGGCGCAGAGACCCAGTACTTC.

The CDR3 protein is CASSLGQGVQAFF. The CDR3 DNA sequence: TGTGCCAGCAGTTTGGGACAGGGGGTACAAGCTTTCTTT. The chain recombines TRBV27 with TRBJ1-1, with TRBD1 matching over 11 bases. Germline V gene lookup returns CDR1 MNHEY and CDR2 SMNVEV (reference sequence). There are 13 residues in the CDR3. The trim removed 3 bases at V and 9 bases at J, leaving 3 bases unmatched.

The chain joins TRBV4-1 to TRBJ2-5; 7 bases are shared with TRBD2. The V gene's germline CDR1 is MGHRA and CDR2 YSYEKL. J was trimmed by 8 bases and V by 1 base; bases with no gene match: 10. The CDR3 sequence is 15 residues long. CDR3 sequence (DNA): TGCGCCAGCAGCCAAGCGCTAGCGGCTCCGAATACCCAGTACTTC. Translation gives CASSQALAAPNTQYF.

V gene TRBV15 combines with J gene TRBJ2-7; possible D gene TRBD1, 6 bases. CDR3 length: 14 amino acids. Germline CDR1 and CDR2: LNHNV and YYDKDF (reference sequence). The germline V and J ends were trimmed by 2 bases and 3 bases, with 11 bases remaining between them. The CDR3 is CATSRYGQFYEQYF. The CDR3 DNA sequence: TGTGCCACCAGCAGATATGGACAGTTCTACGAGCAGTACTTC.

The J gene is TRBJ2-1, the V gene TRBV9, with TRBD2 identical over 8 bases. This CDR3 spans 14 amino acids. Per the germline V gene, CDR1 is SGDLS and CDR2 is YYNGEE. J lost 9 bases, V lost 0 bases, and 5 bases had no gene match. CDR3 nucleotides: TGTGCCAGCAGCGTAGGGACTAGCTTGGGTGAGCAGTTCTTC. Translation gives CASSVGTSLGEQFF.

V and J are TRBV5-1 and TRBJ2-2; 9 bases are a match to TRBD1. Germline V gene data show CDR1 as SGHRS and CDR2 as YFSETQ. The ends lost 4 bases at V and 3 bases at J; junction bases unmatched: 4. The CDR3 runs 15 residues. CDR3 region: CASSVGTGYTGELFF. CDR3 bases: TGCGCCAGCAGCGTCGGGACAGGGTACACCGGGGAGCTGTTTTTT. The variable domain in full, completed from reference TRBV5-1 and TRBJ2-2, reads KAGVTQTPRYLIKTRGQQVTLSCSPISGHRSVSWYQQTPGQGLQFLFEYFSETQRNKGNFPGRFSGRQFSNSRSEMNVSTLELGDSALYLCASSVGTGYTGELFFGEGSRLTVL.

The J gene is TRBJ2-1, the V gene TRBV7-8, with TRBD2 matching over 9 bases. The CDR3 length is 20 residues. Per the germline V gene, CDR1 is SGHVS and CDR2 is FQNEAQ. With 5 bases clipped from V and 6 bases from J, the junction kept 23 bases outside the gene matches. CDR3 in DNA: TGTGCCAGCAGCCCGCGATACCGACTAGCGGATGATCTATGGGGCAATGAGCAGTTCTTC. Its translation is CASSPRYRLADDLWGNEQFF.

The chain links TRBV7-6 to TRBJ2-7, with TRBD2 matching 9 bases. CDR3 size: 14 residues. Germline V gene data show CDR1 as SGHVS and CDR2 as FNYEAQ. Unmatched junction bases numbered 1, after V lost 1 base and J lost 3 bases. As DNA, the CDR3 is TGTGCCAGCAGCTTAGGACTAGCGGACTACGAGCAGTACTTC. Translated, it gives CASSLGLADYEQYF.

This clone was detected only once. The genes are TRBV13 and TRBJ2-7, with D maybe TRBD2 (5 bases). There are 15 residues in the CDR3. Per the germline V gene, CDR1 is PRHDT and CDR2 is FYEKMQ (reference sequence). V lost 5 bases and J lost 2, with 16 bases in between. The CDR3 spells CASSPARDFPYEQYF. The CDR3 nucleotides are TGTGCCAGCAGCCCGGCTCGGGATTTCCCCTACGAGCAGTACTTC.

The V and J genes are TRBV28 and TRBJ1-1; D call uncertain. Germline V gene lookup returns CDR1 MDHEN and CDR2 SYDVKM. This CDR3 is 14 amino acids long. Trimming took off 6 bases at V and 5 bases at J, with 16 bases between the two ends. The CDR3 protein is CASSNLGVWTEAFF. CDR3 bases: TGTGCCAGCAGCAATCTCGGGGTTTGGACTGAAGCTTTCTTT. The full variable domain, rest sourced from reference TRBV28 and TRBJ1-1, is DVKVTQSSRYLVKRTGEKVFLECVQDMDHENMFWYRQDPGLGLRLIYFSYDVKMKEKGDIPEGYSVSREKKERFSLILESASTNQTSMYLCASSNLGVWTEAFFGQGTRLTVV.

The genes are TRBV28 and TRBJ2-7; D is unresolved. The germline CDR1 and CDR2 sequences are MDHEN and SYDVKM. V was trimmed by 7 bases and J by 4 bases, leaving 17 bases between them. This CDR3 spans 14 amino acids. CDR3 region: CASIPGRSVYEQYF. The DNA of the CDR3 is TGTGCCAGCATCCCAGGCCGGTCCGTATACGAGCAGTACTTC.

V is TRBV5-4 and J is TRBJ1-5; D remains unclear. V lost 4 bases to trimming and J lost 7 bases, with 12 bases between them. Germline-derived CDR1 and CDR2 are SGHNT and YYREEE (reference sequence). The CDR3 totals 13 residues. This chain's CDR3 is CASSRGEGQPQHF. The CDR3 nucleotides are TGTGCCAGCAGCCGGGGTGAAGGACAGCCCCAGCATTTT.

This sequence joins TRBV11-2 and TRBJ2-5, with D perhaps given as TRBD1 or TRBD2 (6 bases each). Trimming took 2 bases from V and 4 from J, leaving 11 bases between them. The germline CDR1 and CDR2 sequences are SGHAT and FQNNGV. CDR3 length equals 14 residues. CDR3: CASSLLRGPETQYF. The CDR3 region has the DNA TGTGCCAGCAGCTTATTACGGGGGCCAGAGACCCAGTACTTC. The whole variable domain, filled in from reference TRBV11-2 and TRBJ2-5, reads EAGVAQSPRYKIIEKRQSVAFWCNPISGHATLYWYQQILGQGPKLLIQFQNNGVVDDSQLPKDRFSAERLKGVDSTLKIQPAKLEDSAVYLCASSLLRGPETQYFGPGTRLLVL.

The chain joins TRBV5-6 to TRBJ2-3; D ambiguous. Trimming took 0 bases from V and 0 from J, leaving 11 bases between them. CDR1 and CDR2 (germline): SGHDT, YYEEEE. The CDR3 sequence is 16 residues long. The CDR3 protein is CASSLDRVSSTDTQYF. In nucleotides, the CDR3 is TGTGCCAGCAGCTTGGACAGAGTCTCTAGCACAGATACGCAGTATTTT.

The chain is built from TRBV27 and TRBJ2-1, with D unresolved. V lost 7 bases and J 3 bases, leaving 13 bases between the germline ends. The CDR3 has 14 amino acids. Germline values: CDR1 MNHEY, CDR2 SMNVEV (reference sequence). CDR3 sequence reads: CASTRPGDYNEQFF. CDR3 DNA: TGTGCCAGCACCCGACCGGGCGACTACAATGAGCAGTTCTTC.

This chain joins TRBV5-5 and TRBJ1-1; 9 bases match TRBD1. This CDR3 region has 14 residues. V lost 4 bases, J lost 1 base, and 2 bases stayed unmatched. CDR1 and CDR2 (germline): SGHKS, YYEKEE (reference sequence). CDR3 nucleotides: TGTGCCAGCAGCACGGGACAGGGGAACACTGAAGCTTTCTTT. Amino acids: CASSTGQGNTEAFF. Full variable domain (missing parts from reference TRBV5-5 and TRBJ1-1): DAGVTQSPTHLIKTRGQQVTLRCSPISGHKSVSWYQQVLGQGPQFIFQYYEKEERGRGNFPDRFSARQFPNYSSELNVNALLLGDSALYLCASSTGQGNTEAFFGQGTRLTVV.